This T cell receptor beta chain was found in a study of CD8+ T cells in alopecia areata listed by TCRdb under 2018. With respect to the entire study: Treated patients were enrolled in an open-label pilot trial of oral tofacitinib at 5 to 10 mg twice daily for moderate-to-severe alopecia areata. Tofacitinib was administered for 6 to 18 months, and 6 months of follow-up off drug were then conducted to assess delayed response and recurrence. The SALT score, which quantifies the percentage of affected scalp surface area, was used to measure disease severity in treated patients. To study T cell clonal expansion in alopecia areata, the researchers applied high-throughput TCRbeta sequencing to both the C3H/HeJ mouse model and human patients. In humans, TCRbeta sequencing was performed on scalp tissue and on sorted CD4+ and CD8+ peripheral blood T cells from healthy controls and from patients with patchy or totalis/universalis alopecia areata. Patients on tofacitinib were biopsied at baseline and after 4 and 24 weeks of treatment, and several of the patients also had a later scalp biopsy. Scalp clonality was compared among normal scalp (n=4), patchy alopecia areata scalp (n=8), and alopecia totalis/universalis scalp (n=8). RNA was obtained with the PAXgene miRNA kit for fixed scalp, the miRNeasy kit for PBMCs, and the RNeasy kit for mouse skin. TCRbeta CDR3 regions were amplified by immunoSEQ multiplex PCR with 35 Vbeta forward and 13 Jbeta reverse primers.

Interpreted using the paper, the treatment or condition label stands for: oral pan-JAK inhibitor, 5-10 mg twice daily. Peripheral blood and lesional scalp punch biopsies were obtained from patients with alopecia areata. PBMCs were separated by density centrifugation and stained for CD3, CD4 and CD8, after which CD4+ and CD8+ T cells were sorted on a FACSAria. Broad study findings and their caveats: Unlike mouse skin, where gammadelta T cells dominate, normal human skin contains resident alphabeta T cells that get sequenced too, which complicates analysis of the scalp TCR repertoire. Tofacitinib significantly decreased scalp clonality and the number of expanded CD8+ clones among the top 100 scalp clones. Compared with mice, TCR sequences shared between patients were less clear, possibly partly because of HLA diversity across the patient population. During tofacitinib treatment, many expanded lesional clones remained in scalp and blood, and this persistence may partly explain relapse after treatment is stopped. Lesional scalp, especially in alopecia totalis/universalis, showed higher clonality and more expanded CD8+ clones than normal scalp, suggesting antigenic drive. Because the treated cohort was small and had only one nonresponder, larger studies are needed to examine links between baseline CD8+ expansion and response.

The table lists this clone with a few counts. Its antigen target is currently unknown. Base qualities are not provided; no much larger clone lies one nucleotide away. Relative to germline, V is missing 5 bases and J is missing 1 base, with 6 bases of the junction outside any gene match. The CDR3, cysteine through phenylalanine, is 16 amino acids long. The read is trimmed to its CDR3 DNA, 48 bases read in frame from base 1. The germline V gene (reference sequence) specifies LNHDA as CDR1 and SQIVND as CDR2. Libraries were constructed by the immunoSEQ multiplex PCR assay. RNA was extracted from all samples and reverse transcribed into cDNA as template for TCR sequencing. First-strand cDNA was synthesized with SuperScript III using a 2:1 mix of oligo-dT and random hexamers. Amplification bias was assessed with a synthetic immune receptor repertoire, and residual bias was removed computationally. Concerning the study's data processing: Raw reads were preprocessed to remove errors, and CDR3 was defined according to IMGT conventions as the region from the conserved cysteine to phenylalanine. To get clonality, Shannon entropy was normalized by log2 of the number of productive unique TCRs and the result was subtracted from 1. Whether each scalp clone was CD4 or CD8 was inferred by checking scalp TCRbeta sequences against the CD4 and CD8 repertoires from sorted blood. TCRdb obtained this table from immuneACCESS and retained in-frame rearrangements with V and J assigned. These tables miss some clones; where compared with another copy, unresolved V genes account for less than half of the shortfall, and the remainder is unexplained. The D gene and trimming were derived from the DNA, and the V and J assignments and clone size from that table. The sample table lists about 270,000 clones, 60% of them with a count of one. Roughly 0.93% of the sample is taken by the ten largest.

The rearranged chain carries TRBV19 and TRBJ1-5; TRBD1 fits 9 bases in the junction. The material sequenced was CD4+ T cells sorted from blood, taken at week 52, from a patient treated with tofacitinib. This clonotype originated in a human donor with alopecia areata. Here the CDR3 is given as CASSATGGASNQPQHF. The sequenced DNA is TGTGCCAGTAGTGCTACAGGGGGCGCAAGCAATCAGCCCCAGCATTTT.